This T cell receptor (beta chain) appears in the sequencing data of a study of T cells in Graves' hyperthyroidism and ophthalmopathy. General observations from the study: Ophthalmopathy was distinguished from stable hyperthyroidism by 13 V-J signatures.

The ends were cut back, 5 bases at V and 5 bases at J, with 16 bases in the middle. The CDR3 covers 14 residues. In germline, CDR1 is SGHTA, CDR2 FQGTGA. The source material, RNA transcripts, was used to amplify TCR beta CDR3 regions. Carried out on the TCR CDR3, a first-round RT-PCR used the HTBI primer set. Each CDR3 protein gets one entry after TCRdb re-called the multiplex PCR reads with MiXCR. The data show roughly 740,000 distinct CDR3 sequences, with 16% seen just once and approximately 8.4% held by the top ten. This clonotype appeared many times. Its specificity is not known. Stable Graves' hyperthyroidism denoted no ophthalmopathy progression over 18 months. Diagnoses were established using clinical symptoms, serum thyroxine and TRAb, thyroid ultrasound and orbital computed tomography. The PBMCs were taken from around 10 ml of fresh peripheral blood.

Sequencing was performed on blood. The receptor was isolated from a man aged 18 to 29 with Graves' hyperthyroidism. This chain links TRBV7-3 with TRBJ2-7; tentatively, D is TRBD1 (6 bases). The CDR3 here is CASSPGTYSHEQYF. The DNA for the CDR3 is TGTGCCAGCAGCCCCGGGACATATTCCCACGAGCAGTACTTC.